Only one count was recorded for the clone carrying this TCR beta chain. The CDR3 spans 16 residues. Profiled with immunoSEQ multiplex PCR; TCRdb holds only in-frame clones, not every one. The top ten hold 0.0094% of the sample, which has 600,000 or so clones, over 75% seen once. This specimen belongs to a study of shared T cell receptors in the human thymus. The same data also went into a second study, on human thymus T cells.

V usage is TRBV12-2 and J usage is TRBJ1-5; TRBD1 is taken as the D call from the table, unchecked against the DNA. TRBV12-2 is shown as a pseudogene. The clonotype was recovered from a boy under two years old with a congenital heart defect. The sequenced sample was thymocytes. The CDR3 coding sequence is TGTGCAAGTCGCTTAGCGTCCAGGGGGCGAAATCAGCCCCAGCATTTT. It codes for CASRLASRGRNQPQHF.